Below, 25 T cell receptor beta chains from the same sample are listed, as sequenced in a study of T cells expressing NK-cell markers. TCRdb reanalyzed the 5' RACE reads, giving one entry per CDR3 protein sequence and no DNA. Its table lists roughly 180,000 distinct CDR3 sequences. Sequencing input: blood T cells: a sorted CD56 or NKG2C T cell subset, CD4+ or CD8+ T cells, or bulk PBMC T cells (not recorded which). The receptors originated from a woman between 18 and 69 years old in good health.

V gene TRBV5-6 combines with J gene TRBJ1-4; no DNA is available, so the TRBD1 call from TCRdb remains unchecked. The CDR3 extends over 16 amino acids. Germline lookup yields CDR1 SGHDT and CDR2 YYEEEE. CDR3 loop: CASSLKGGANGEKLFF.

The genes are TRBV5-5 and TRBJ2-1; TCRdb's D call of TRBD2 is untestable without DNA. Germline V gene lookup returns CDR1 SGHKS and CDR2 YYEKEE (reference sequence). The CDR3 totals 16 residues. CDR3 region: CASSGGDGRFYNEQFF.

CDR3 loop: CASRQGRDTEAFF. The chain employs TRBV18 and TRBJ1-1; TCRdb's D call of TRBD1 is untestable without DNA. The CDR3 is 13 residues long. The germline V gene has CDR1 KGHSH and CDR2 LQKENI.

The gene calls are TRBV6-1 and TRBJ1-2. There are 14 residues in the CDR3. CDR1 is MNHNS, CDR2 SASEGT, per germline. This CDR3 reads CASSRDLTNYGYTF.

The V call is TRBV20-1, the J call TRBJ2-3; TCRdb designates TRBD2, a call that cannot be tested without DNA. The germline V gene has CDR1 DFQATT and CDR2 SNEGSKA (reference sequence). The CDR3 length is 14 residues. The CDR3 here is CSARESGGAYTQYF.

The chain combines TRBV20-1 with TRBJ2-2; checking the TCRdb D call of TRBD2 is not possible without DNA. This CDR3 comprises 15 residues. CDR1 and CDR2 from the germline V gene are DFQATT and SNEGSKA (reference sequence). The CDR3 loop reads CSAPLRGLARGELFF.

The genes are TRBV29-1 and TRBJ2-5; the TCRdb call, TRBD2, lacks DNA for checking. The germline gives CDR1 SQVTM, CDR2 ANQGSEA. The CDR3 totals 13 residues. CDR3 region: CSVDTSGSWTQYF.

This chain uses TRBV5-1 with TRBJ2-5; TCRdb's D gene call, TRBD1, goes unchecked for lack of DNA. The CDR3 has 14 amino acids. Looked up from germline, CDR1 is SGHRS and CDR2 is YFSETQ. CDR3 in amino acids: CASSTGRGQETQYF. The full variable domain, with the rest looked up from reference TRBV5-1 and TRBJ2-5, is KAGVTQTPRYLIKTRGQQVTLSCSPISGHRSVSWYQQTPGQGLQFLFEYFSETQRNKGNFPGRFSGRQFSNSRSEMNVSTLELGDSALYLCASSTGRGQETQYFGPGTRLLVL.

J is TRBJ2-1 and V is TRBV5-1; without DNA, the TCRdb call of TRBD1 cannot be checked. The germline CDR1 and CDR2 sequences are SGHRS and YFSETQ. This CDR3 is 12 amino acids long. The CDR3 region is CASTNQGNEQFF.

The CDR3 is CASSLIGANVLTF. The chain links TRBV5-1 to TRBJ2-6. The CDR3 is 13 residues long. Looked up from germline, CDR1 is SGHRS and CDR2 is YFSETQ.

The chain couples TRBV27 to TRBJ1-1. The germline V gene has CDR1 MNHEY and CDR2 SMNVEV (reference sequence). The CDR3 covers 14 residues. The CDR3 loop is CASKREAVNTEAFF.

This rearrangement joins TRBV27 to TRBJ1-3. CDR3 length: 16 residues. Germline V CDR1 and CDR2: MNHEY, SMNVEV (reference sequence). The CDR3 reads CASSLVSGGSGNTIYF.

The CDR3 region is CASSLEVFLYNEQFF. V usage is TRBV5-1 and J usage is TRBJ2-1. The CDR3 contains 15 residues. From germline, CDR1 is SGHRS and CDR2 YFSETQ.

J is TRBJ2-4 and V is TRBV5-1. Germline CDR1 SGHRS, CDR2 YFSETQ. CDR3 size: 14 residues. CDR3 loop: CASRKALAENIQYF.

The chain has TRBV5-1 and TRBJ2-1; TCRdb lists TRBD2, though no DNA is available to test this call. CDR1 is SGHRS, CDR2 YFSETQ, per germline. This CDR3 region has 19 residues. CDR3 amino acids: CASSLTWTSGTSSYNEQFF. Supplemented by reference TRBV5-1 and TRBJ2-1, the full variable domain reads KAGVTQTPRYLIKTRGQQVTLSCSPISGHRSVSWYQQTPGQGLQFLFEYFSETQRNKGNFPGRFSGRQFSNSRSEMNVSTLELGDSALYLCASSLTWTSGTSSYNEQFFGPGTRLTVL.

The chain recombines TRBV7-2 with TRBJ2-7; TCRdb lists TRBD2, though no DNA is available to test this call. The CDR3 is 14 residues long. CDR1 and CDR2 from the germline V gene are SGHTA and FQGNSA. CDR3 protein: CASSFGPASGEQYF. Drawing the rest from reference TRBV7-2 and TRBJ2-7, the complete variable domain is GAGVSQSPSNKVTEKGKDVELRCDPISGHTALYWYRQSLGQGLEFLIYFQGNSAPDKSGLPSDRFSAERTGGSVSTLTIQRTQQEDSAVYLCASSFGPASGEQYFGPGTRLTVT.

The rearrangement links TRBV7-2 to TRBJ1-2; the TCRdb call, TRBD1, lacks DNA for checking. Per the germline V gene, CDR1 is SGHTA and CDR2 is FQGNSA. The CDR3 covers 14 residues. CDR3 residues: CASSPWKGIDGYTF.

V usage is TRBV25-1 and J usage is TRBJ2-7; there is no DNA to check the TCRdb D call of TRBD1. Germline V CDR1 and CDR2: MGHDK, SYGVNS. CDR3 length: 16 amino acids. CDR3: CASSGGSPGRLYEQYF.

The chain combines TRBV28 with TRBJ2-5; TCRdb's D call, TRBD2, is unchecked because there is no DNA. The germline V gene has CDR1 MDHEN and CDR2 SYDVKM. The CDR3 covers 16 residues. This chain's CDR3 is CASSFVGLAGGETQYF.

The V and J genes are TRBV6-5 and TRBJ1-6; as DNA is missing, the TRBD1 call by TCRdb cannot be tested. Germline values: CDR1 MNHEY, CDR2 SVGAGI. There are 15 residues in the CDR3. This CDR3 reads CASSYRGTGRSPLHF.

The chain recombines TRBV11-3 with TRBJ2-4; with no DNA, the TCRdb D assignment of TRBD1 cannot be verified. The CDR3 covers 17 residues. Germline assignment: CDR1 SGHNT and CDR2 YENEEA. CDR3 region: CASSAYRGLLAKNIQYF.

This chain joins TRBV4-1 and TRBJ2-1; there is no DNA to check the TCRdb D call of TRBD1. Germline V lookup: CDR1 MGHRA, CDR2 YSYEKL. The CDR3 runs 16 residues. The CDR3 reads CASSPTYRGWEYEQFF.

The rearrangement links TRBV6-5 to TRBJ1-4; TCRdb gives TRBD1 as the D gene, but with no DNA this cannot be confirmed. This CDR3 comprises 14 residues. CDR1 and CDR2 from the germline V gene are MNHEY and SVGAGI. The CDR3 here is CASKGKGGDEKLFF.

This rearrangement joins TRBV19 to TRBJ2-1; the TCRdb call, TRBD2, lacks DNA for checking. The CDR3 has 15 amino acids. The germline V gene has CDR1 LNHDA and CDR2 SQIVND (reference sequence). CDR3 in amino acids: CASSRASGTNNEQFF.

This chain connects TRBV5-1 to TRBJ2-5; TCRdb gives TRBD2 as the D gene, but with no DNA this cannot be confirmed. The CDR3 is 17 amino acids. Germline V gene sequence: CDR1 SGHRS, CDR2 YFSETQ. The CDR3 protein is CASSLAGLAGPLETQYF.